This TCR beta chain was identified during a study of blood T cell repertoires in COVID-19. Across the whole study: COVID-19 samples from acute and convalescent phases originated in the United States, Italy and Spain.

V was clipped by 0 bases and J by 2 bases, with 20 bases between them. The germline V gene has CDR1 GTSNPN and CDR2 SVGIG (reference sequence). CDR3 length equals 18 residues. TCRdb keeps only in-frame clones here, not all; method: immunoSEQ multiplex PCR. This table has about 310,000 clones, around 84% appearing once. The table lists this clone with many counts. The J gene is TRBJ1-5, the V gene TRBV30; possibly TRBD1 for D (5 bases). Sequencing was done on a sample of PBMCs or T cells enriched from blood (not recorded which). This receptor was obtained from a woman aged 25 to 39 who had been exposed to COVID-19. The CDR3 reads CAWSVRWTNLSGNQPQHF. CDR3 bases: TGTGCCTGGAGTGTAAGGTGGACAAACCTTTCGGGCAATCAGCCCCAGCATTTT.